This T cell receptor (beta chain) derives from a study of cytomegalovirus exposure and HLA in healthy donors. Study observations and caveats: Trimming of TCR beta V- and J-genes showed a link, identified in a later analysis, to a missense DCLRE1C variant.

13 Jbeta primers and 60 Vbeta primers were used for the PCR. The data were produced by immunoSEQ multiplex PCR, yet TCRdb's version contains in-frame clones alone and is incomplete. The table records 210,000 or so clones, around 80% of them present only once. The CDR3 totals 17 residues. V gave up 4 bases and J gave up 5 bases; unmatched junction bases: 15. Looked up from germline, CDR1 is SGHNT and CDR2 is YYREEE (reference sequence). Points on this clone: Its antigen remains unknown.

The chain uses TRBV5-4 and TRBJ2-7; 10 bases match TRBD2. This receptor was taken from a boy younger than 18 in good health and CMV-seronegative. Material: PBMCs. The CDR3 DNA is TGTGCCAGCAGCCCGCCCCCCGGGACTAGCGTCTACCACGAGCAGTACTTC. This gives the protein CASSPPPGTSVYHEQYF.